This T cell receptor (beta chain) emerged from a study of OX40 agonist ivuxolimab in advanced cancers. Study as a whole: Dose-escalation patients' cancers were hepatocellular carcinoma, melanoma, renal cell or head and neck cancer.

Germline V gene lookup returns CDR1 ENHRY and CDR2 SYGVKD. The V end lost 0 bases, the J end lost 5 bases, and 7 bases lay between the germline ends. This CDR3 contains 14 residues. Study results and limitations: Doses of 0.1 to 3.0 mg/kg were accompanied by clonal expansion of CD4+ and CD8+ blood T cells by week 6. CD4+ T cells averaged fewer expanded clones than CD8+ T cells.

The protocol was immunoSEQ multiplex PCR, while the TCRdb copy is restricted to in-frame clones and leaves out a portion. The sample includes 45,000 or so clones, about 90% of them seen just once. With regard to this clone: The antigen remains undetermined.

This receptor was obtained from an adult with an advanced solid tumor such as melanoma, head and neck, liver or kidney cancer. Sequenced here: CD4+ or CD8+ T cells sorted from blood, sampled in a trial of the OX40 agonist ivuxolimab. This chain uses TRBV10-3 with TRBJ2-2; D might be TRBD2 (5 bases). The CDR3 nucleotides are TGTGCCATCAGTGAGTCACGGGGTACCGGGGAGCTGTTTTTT. Translated, it gives CAISESRGTGELFF.